What follows are 5 T cell receptor beta chains derived from one specimen sequenced in a study of T cells in Graves' hyperthyroidism and ophthalmopathy. TCR beta CDR3 sequences were amplified from RNA transcripts. A first-round RT-PCR of the TCR CDR3 used the HTBI primer set. Each CDR3 protein gets one entry after TCRdb re-called the multiplex PCR reads with MiXCR. The sample consists of around 600,000 distinct CDR3 sequences, about 15% of them appearing once. Sequencing used blood. These TCRs come from a woman between 45 and 65 years old with Graves' ophthalmopathy.

This clonotype was observed at least ten times. The chain carries TRBV7-2 and TRBJ2-6; D assignment may be TRBD1 or TRBD2 (5 bases each). Trimming pared 4 bases from V and 0 bases from J, leaving 19 bases between. The germline gives CDR1 SGHTA, CDR2 FQGNSA. The CDR3 covers 19 residues. In DNA form, the CDR3 reads TGTGCCAGCAGCTGGCAGGGCAGCGGCATATCCTCTGGGGCCAACGTCCTGACTTTC. This encodes CASSWQGSGISSGANVLTF.

Many counts were recorded for this clonotype. The chain is built from TRBV30 and TRBJ2-5; D may be TRBD1 (6 bases). The germline V gene encodes CDR1 GTSNPN and CDR2 SVGIG (reference sequence). The CDR3 length is 15 residues. With 0 bases removed from V and 2 bases from J, the gap between germline ends came to 13 bases. The CDR3 loop reads CAWSVTTGYQETQYF. In DNA form, the CDR3 reads TGTGCCTGGAGTGTAACGACAGGTTATCAAGAGACCCAGTACTTC.

This clonotype showed up many times. This chain links TRBV5-5 with TRBJ2-7, with TRBD1 as a possible D gene (6 bases). This CDR3 comprises 15 residues. V was clipped by 0 bases and J by 4 bases, with 14 bases between them. The germline gives CDR1 SGHKS, CDR2 YYEKEE (reference sequence). The CDR3 loop is CASSLEAGDVYEQYF. The CDR3 bases are TGTGCCAGCAGCTTGGAAGCAGGGGATGTGTACGAGCAGTACTTC. The complete variable domain, with remaining parts taken from reference TRBV5-5 and TRBJ2-7, reads DAGVTQSPTHLIKTRGQQVTLRCSPISGHKSVSWYQQVLGQGPQFIFQYYEKEERGRGNFPDRFSARQFPNYSSELNVNALLLGDSALYLCASSLEAGDVYEQYFGPGTRLTVT.

This clonotype was observed at least ten times. The rearrangement uses TRBV28 and TRBJ1-2; no reliable D call. CDR1 and CDR2 (germline): MDHEN, SYDVKM. The CDR3 totals 14 residues. The ends were cut back, 6 bases at V and 1 base at J, with 12 bases in the middle. The DNA of the CDR3 is TGTGCCAGCAGCGACAAGGGTGGTAACTATGGCTACACCTTC. Residues: CASSDKGGNYGYTF.

The V and J genes are TRBV11-3 and TRBJ2-7; the D call may be TRBD1 or TRBD2 (5 bases each). CDR3 length equals 13 residues. Germline V gene sequence: CDR1 SGHNT, CDR2 YENEEA. Trimming stripped 5 bases from V and 6 bases from J, with 14 bases between. CDR3 nucleotides: TGTGCCAGCAGCACGGGACCGACCGGCGAGCAGTACTTC. Protein sequence: CASSTGPTGEQYF. The full variable domain, in which reference TRBV11-3 and TRBJ2-7 provide the parts outside the CDR3, is EAGVVQSPRYKIIEKKQPVAFWCNPISGHNTLYWYLQNLGQGPELLIRYENEEAVDDSQLPKDRFSAERLKGVDSTLKIQPAELGDSAVYLCASSTGPTGEQYFGPGTRLTVT.